The rows below give T cell receptor beta chains drawn from one sample of a study of blood T cells in healthy people across ages. TCRdb re-analysed the 5' RACE reads in MiXCR, keeping a single row per CDR3 protein. This sample has approximately 1.5 million distinct CDR3 sequences, with around 35% found just once. The sample comprised blood. Every receptor here comes from a woman aged 30 to 39 in good health. CDR3s include the opening cysteine and the closing phenylalanine or tryptophan. D genes are given only for firm matches. Clone size appears in some rows only: once, few, many, or a class for an expanded clone.

CASREAGHTYEQYF TGTGCCAGCAGGGAAGCGGGGCATACCTACGAGCAGTACTTC NA TRBJ2-7 TRBD2 TRBV2
CASSGVAASYEQYF TGTGCCAGCAGTGGAGTAGCGGCCTCCTACGAGCAGTACTTC NA TRBJ2-7 NA TRBV2
CASSEGTQMDEQYF TGTGCCAGCAGTGAGGGGACTCAGATGGACGAGCAGTACTTC NA TRBJ2-7 NA TRBV9
CASTRVYEQYF TGTGCCAGCACCAGGGTTTACGAGCAGTACTTC few TRBJ2-7 NA TRBV6-1
CASGADGGNQPQHF TGTGCCAGTGGGGCGGACGGGGGCAATCAGCCCCAGCATTTT NA TRBJ1-5 NA TRBV12-3/TRBV12-4
CASSLDEVRAWATNEKLFF TGTGCCAGCAGCTTAGATGAAGTTAGGGCATGGGCAACTAATGAAAAACTGTTTTTT NA TRBJ1-4 NA TRBV7-8
CASSLLGAALSGANVLTF TGCGCCAGCAGCTTGTTAGGGGCAGCCCTCTCTGGGGCCAACGTCCTGACTTTC NA TRBJ2-6 NA TRBV5-1
CAISESPKTTGENYGYTF TGTGCCATCAGTGAGTCCCCAAAAACGACAGGGGAAAACTATGGCTACACCTTC NA TRBJ1-2 TRBD1 TRBV10-3
CATSVRRNQETQYF TGTGCCACCTCGGTCAGGAGGAACCAAGAGACCCAGTACTTC NA TRBJ2-5 NA TRBV2
CSARSTSGVESSYNEQFF TGCAGTGCTAGAAGCACTAGCGGAGTAGAGAGCTCCTACAATGAGCAGTTCTTC NA TRBJ2-1 TRBD2 TRBV20-1
CASSYDREQFF TGTGCCAGCAGTTATGACCGTGAGCAGTTCTTC few TRBJ2-1 NA TRBV6-6
CAAMGVTDTQYF TGTGCCGCCATGGGGGTGACAGATACGCAGTATTTT NA TRBJ2-3 NA TRBV28
CASSRGLASSYEQYF TGTGCCAGCAGCCGGGGACTCGCGAGCTCCTACGAGCAGTACTTC many TRBJ2-7 NA TRBV7-2
CASSQDMGRGEKLFF TGCGCCAGCAGCCAAGATATGGGGCGGGGCGAAAAACTGTTTTTT few TRBJ1-4 NA TRBV4-1
CASSFGGSSYNEQFF TGTGCCAGCAGCTTCGGGGGGAGCTCCTACAATGAGCAGTTCTTC many TRBJ2-1 TRBD2 TRBV27
CSASGPYSNQPQHF TGCAGTGCTAGCGGGCCGTATAGCAATCAGCCCCAGCATTTT NA TRBJ1-5 NA TRBV20-1
CASSLGNSGNGQFF TGTGCCAGCAGTTTAGGTAACTCCGGCAATGGGCAGTTCTTC few TRBJ2-1 NA TRBV27
CASSLESRGGSEKLFF TGTGCCAGCAGCTTAGAGAGTAGGGGGGGGAGTGAAAAACTGTTTTTT NA TRBJ1-4 NA TRBV7-2
CSAGTPYETQYF TGCAGTGCAGGGACCCCCTATGAGACCCAGTACTTC NA TRBJ2-5 NA TRBV20-1
CAISELHQANEQYF TGTGCCATCAGTGAGCTCCACCAGGCGAACGAGCAGTACTTC few TRBJ2-7 NA TRBV10-3
CASSYQASYNSPLHF TGTGCCAGCAGTTATCAGGCCTCCTATAATTCACCCCTCCACTTT NA TRBJ1-6 NA TRBV6-5
CAWSRQLLGTEAFF TGTGCCTGGAGTAGACAGCTCCTGGGCACTGAAGCTTTCTTT NA TRBJ1-1 NA TRBV30
CSAPHPGQTTYEQYF TGCAGTGCTCCTCATCCGGGACAAACGACCTACGAGCAGTACTTC NA TRBJ2-7 NA TRBV20-1
CSASFGQGVTDTQYF TGCAGTGCTAGTTTTGGCCAGGGGGTCACAGATACGCAGTATTTT few TRBJ2-3 TRBD1 TRBV20-1
CASSLKLGQGNVQPQHF TGTGCCAGCAGCCTAAAATTGGGACAGGGAAATGTTCAGCCCCAGCATTTT NA TRBJ1-5 TRBD1 TRBV7-3
CSARGLAGPETQYF TGCAGTGCTAGGGGACTAGCGGGTCCAGAGACCCAGTACTTC many TRBJ2-5 TRBD2 TRBV20-1
CSVLRDNEQFF TGCAGCGTTCTGAGGGACAATGAGCAGTTCTTC many TRBJ2-1 NA TRBV29-1
CASSQEGHGNRPQHF TGCGCCAGCAGCCAAGAGGGTCACGGCAATCGGCCCCAGCATTTT NA TRBJ1-5 NA TRBV4-1
CASSELFVAGIHEQFF TGTGCCAGCAGCGAACTATTCGTAGCGGGGATACATGAGCAGTTCTTC few TRBJ2-1 TRBD2 TRBV14
CASSLLPNRLFDTYEQYF TGTGCCAGCAGTTTACTCCCCAACCGTCTCTTCGACACCTACGAGCAGTACTTC NA TRBJ2-7 NA TRBV28
CASSDVGAGGNQPQHF TGCGCCAGCAGCGACGTAGGGGCGGGGGGCAATCAGCCCCAGCATTTT few TRBJ1-5 NA TRBV4-1
CSVRGAATETQYF TGCAGCGTTCGGGGAGCGGCGACGGAGACCCAGTACTTC many TRBJ2-5 NA TRBV29-1
CASHRTGASEGGANVLTF TGTGCCAGCCATAGGACAGGGGCGAGCGAGGGTGGGGCCAACGTCCTGACTTTC NA TRBJ2-6 TRBD1 TRBV12-3/TRBV12-4
CASSQAGTGGTEAFF TGCGCCAGCAGCCAAGCAGGGACAGGGGGTACTGAAGCTTTCTTT NA TRBJ1-1 TRBD1 TRBV4-1
CASSYDYNEQFF TGTGCCAGCAGTTACGATTACAATGAGCAGTTCTTC many TRBJ2-1 NA TRBV6-6
CSARDLPAGQQFF TGCAGTGCTAGAGATCTTCCGGCGGGCCAGCAGTTCTTC few TRBJ2-1 NA TRBV20-1
CASSLVSAGGSNEQFF TGCGCCAGCAGCTTGGTGTCAGCGGGGGGATCGAATGAGCAGTTCTTC NA TRBJ2-1 TRBD2 TRBV5-1
CASSVGEGYEQYF TGTGCCAGCAGCGTTGGAGAAGGGTACGAGCAGTACTTC few TRBJ2-7 NA TRBV9
CASSLDYQGGFF TGTGCCAGCAGCTTAGATTACCAGGGAGGGTTCTTC few TRBJ2-1 NA TRBV7-9
CASSPKEGRFSNEQFF TGTGCCAGCAGCCCAAAGGAGGGTCGGTTCAGTAATGAGCAGTTCTTC NA TRBJ2-1 NA TRBV11-1
CASSELAGGPNNEQFF TGTGCCAGCAGTGAACTAGCGGGAGGGCCTAACAATGAGCAGTTCTTC NA TRBJ2-1 TRBD2 TRBV2
CASSLAFPDGYTF TGTGCCAGCAGCTTGGCCTTCCCGGATGGCTACACCTTC NA TRBJ1-2 NA TRBV5-6
CASSQAPAQYF TGTGCCAGCAGCCAAGCCCCTGCCCAGTACTTC NA TRBJ2-5 NA TRBV3-1
CASTQGRGQETQYF TGTGCCAGCACTCAGGGAAGGGGACAAGAGACCCAGTACTTC NA TRBJ2-5 NA TRBV2
CASSSRVNEQYF TGTGCCAGCAGTTCCAGGGTAAACGAGCAGTACTTC many TRBJ2-7 NA TRBV12-3/TRBV12-4
CASGLGKTGHYNEQFF TGCGCCAGCGGCTTGGGGAAAACGGGACACTACAATGAGCAGTTCTTC NA TRBJ2-1 NA TRBV5-1
CSARESSGSGDTQYF TGCAGTGCTAGAGAGTCTAGCGGGAGTGGAGATACGCAGTATTTT NA TRBJ2-3 TRBD2 TRBV20-1
CASSFSGYEQFF TGTGCCAGCAGTTTCTCGGGGTATGAGCAGTTCTTC many TRBJ2-1 NA TRBV12-3/TRBV12-4
CASSKDGSMGETQYF TGTGCCAGCAGCAAAGACGGGAGCATGGGGGAGACCCAGTACTTC once TRBJ2-5 NA TRBV11-2
CSASVGLATRNTQYF TGCAGTGCTAGTGTGGGACTAGCTACGCGCAATACGCAGTATTTT few TRBJ2-3 TRBD2 TRBV20-1
CASSPPKVGSEDGEQYF TGCGCCAGCAGCCCCCCCAAAGTGGGTAGCGAAGACGGCGAGCAGTACTTC few TRBJ2-7 NA TRBV5-1
CASSLAGRVRETQYF TGCGCCAGCAGCTTGGCCGGAAGGGTACGAGAGACCCAGTACTTC few TRBJ2-5 NA TRBV5-1
CAVGGRQDGYTF TGTGCCGTCGGGGGGCGGCAGGATGGCTACACCTTC few TRBJ1-2 NA TRBV10-3
CASRPQGSVYEQYF TGTGCCAGCAGGCCTCAGGGGTCGGTGTACGAGCAGTACTTC NA TRBJ2-7 NA TRBV2
CASSYLEGPRAKNIQYF TGTGCCAGCAGTTACCTGGAGGGGCCTCGGGCCAAAAACATTCAGTACTTC once TRBJ2-4 NA TRBV6-6
CASSEGSGSMYEQFF TGTGCCAGCAGTGAAGGTAGCGGGAGTATGTATGAGCAGTTCTTC few TRBJ2-1 TRBD2 TRBV6-1
CASSSRGVAETQYF TGTGCCAGCAGCTCCCGGGGGGTAGCGGAGACCCAGTACTTC NA TRBJ2-5 TRBD2 TRBV11-2
CSARDLGAYYEQYF TGCAGTGCTAGAGATCTGGGGGCCTACTACGAGCAGTACTTC many TRBJ2-7 NA TRBV20-1
CASVPGQTSSYEQYF TGTGCCAGCGTACCTGGACAGACCAGCTCCTACGAGCAGTACTTC few TRBJ2-7 NA TRBV12-3/TRBV12-4
CSVVGGLQETQYF TGCAGCGTTGTTGGCGGCCTACAAGAGACCCAGTACTTC many TRBJ2-5 NA TRBV29-1